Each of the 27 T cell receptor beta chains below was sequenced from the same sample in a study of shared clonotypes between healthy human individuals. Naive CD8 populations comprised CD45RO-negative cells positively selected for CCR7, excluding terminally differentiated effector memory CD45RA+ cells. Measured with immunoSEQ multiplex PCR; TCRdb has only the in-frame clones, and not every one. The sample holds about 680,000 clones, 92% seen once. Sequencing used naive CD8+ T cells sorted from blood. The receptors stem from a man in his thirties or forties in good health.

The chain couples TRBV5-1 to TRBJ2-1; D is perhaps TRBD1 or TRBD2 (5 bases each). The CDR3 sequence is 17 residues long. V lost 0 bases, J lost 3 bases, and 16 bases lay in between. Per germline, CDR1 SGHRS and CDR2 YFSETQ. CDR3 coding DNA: TGCGCCAGCAGCTTGGCGAGGGTGGGCAGGGACTACAATGAGCAGTTCTTC. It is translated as CASSLARVGRDYNEQFF.

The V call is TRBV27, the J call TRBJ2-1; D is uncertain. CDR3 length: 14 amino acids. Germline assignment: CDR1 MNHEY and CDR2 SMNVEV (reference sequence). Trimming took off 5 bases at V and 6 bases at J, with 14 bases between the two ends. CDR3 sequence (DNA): TGTGCCAGCAGTCCCACGGGTTCGAGCAATGAGCAGTTCTTC. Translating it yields CASSPTGSSNEQFF.

In DNA form, the CDR3 reads TGTGCCCTGGGGGTGACGAACACTGAAGCTTTCTTT. It specifies CALGVTNTEAFF. This chain connects TRBV5-4 to TRBJ1-1; D perhaps matches TRBD1 (5 bases). CDR3 length: 12 residues. Trimming took 10 bases from V and 1 from J, leaving 11 bases between them. Germline V gives CDR1 SGHNT, CDR2 YYREEE (reference sequence).

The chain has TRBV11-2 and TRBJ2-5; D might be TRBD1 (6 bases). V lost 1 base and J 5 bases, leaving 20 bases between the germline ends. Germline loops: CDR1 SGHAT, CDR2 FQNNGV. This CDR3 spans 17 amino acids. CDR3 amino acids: CASSLAVGMGAFETQYF. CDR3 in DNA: TGTGCCAGCAGCTTAGCAGTGGGGATGGGGGCCTTCGAGACCCAGTACTTC.

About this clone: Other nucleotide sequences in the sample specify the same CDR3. CDR3 bases: TGTGCCAGCAGTTTAACTAGGGCCTACGAGCAGTACTTC. Amino acid sequence: CASSLTRAYEQYF. This chain joins TRBV27 and TRBJ2-7; D possibly corresponds to TRBD2 (5 bases). The CDR3 is made up of 13 amino acids. Per the germline V gene, CDR1 is MNHEY and CDR2 is SMNVEV (reference sequence). Trimming shortened V by 2 bases and J by 2 bases, and 7 bases separated the two germline ends.

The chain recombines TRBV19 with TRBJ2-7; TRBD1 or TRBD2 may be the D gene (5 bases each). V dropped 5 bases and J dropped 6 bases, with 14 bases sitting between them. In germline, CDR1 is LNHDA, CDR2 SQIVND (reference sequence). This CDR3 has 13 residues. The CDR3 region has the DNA TGTGCCAGTAGTCAGGGCAGCGGTCGCGAGCAGTACTTC. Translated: CASSQGSGREQYF.

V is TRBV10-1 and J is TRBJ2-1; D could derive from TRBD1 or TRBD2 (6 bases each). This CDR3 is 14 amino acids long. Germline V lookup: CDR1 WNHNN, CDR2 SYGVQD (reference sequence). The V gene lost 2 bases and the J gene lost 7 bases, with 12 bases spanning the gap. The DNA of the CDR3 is TGCGCCAGCAGTGAGAGAAGGGGGGTGAATGAGCAGTTCTTC. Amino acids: CASSERRGVNEQFF.

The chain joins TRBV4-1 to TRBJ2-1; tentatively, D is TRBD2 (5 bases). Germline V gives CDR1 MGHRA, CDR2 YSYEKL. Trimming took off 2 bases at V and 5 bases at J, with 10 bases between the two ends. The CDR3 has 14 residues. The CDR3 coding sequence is TGCGCCAGCAGCCAATACGGGGATAACAATGAGCAGTTCTTC. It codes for CASSQYGDNNEQFF.

The CDR3, as DNA: TGTGCCAGCAGCCAAGATCCCGGAAACACCATATATTTT. This sequence encodes CASSQDPGNTIYF. The chain employs TRBV14 and TRBJ1-3; D is ambiguous. Germline loops: CDR1 SGHDN, CDR2 FVKESK. Trimming took off 0 bases at V and 4 bases at J, with 4 bases between the two ends. CDR3 length equals 13 residues.

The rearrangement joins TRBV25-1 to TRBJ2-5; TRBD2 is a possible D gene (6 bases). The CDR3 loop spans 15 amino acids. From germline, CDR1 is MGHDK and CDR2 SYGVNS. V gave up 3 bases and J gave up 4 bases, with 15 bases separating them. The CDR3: CASSDGYRGLETQYF. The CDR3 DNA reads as TGTGCCAGCAGTGATGGATACCGGGGGTTAGAGACCCAGTACTTC.

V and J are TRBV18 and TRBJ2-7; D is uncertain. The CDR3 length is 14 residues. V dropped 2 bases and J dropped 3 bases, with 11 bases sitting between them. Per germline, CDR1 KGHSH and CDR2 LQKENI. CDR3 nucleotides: TGTGCCAGCTCACCAGGAGTTACCGGCTACGAGCAGTACTTC. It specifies CASSPGVTGYEQYF.

CDR3 nucleotides: TGTGCCAGCAGCTCAAGGGACAGCCCCTCGTCTGGGGCCAACGTCCTGACTTTC. Protein product: CASSSRDSPSSGANVLTF. This chain connects TRBV13 to TRBJ2-6, with 7 bases identical to TRBD1. CDR3 length: 18 amino acids. Germline V gene lookup returns CDR1 PRHDT and CDR2 FYEKMQ (reference sequence). V was pared by 4 bases and J by 1 base, with 10 bases of the junction left unmatched. Drawing the rest from reference TRBV13 and TRBJ2-6, the complete variable domain is AAGVIQSPRHLIKEKRETATLKCYPIPRHDTVYWYQQGPGQDPQFLISFYEKMQSDKGSIPDRFSAQQFSDYHSELNMSSLELGDSALYFCASSSRDSPSSGANVLTFGAGSRLTVL.

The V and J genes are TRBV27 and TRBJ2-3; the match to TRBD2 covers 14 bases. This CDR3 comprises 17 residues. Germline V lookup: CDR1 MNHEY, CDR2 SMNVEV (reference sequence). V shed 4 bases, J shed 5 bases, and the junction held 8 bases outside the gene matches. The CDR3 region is CASSSGTSGSGGDTQYF. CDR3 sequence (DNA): TGTGCCAGCAGTTCCGGGACTAGCGGGAGCGGTGGAGATACGCAGTATTTT.

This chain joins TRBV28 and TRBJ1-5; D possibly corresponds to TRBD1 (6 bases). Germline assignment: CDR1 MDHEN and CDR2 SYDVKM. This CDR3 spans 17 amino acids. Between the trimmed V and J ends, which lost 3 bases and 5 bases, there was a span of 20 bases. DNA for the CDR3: TGTGCCAGCAGTTTCCTTTTTCCCGGGACAAGACATCAGCCCCAGCATTTT. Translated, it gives CASSFLFPGTRHQPQHF. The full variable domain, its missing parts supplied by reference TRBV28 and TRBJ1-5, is DVKVTQSSRYLVKRTGEKVFLECVQDMDHENMFWYRQDPGLGLRLIYFSYDVKMKEKGDIPEGYSVSREKKERFSLILESASTNQTSMYLCASSFLFPGTRHQPQHFGDGTRLSIL.

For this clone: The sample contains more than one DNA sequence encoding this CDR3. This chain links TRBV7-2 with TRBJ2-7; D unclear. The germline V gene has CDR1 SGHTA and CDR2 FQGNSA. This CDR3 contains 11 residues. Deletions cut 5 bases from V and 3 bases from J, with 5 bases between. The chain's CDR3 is CASSPNYEQYF. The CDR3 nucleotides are TGTGCCAGCAGCCCCAACTACGAGCAGTACTTC.

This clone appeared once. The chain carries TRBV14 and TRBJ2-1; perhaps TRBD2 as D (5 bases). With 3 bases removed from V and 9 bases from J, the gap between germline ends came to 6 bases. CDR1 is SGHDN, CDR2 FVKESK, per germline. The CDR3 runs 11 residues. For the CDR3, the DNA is TGTGCCAGCAGCCAGGGAGCTGAGCAGTTCTTC. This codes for CASSQGAEQFF. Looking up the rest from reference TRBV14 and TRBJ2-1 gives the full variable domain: EAGVTQFPSHSVIEKGQTVTLRCDPISGHDNLYWYRRVMGKEIKFLLHFVKESKQDESGMPNNRFLAERTGGTYSTLKVQPAELEDSGVYFCASSQGAEQFFGPGTRLTVL.

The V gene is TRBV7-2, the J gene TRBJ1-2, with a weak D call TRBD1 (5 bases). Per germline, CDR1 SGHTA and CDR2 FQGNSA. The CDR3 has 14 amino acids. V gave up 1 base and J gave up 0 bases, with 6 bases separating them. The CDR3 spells CASSLGGPNYGYTF. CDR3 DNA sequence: TGTGCCAGCAGCTTAGGGGGCCCTAACTATGGCTACACCTTC.

CDR3 sequence (DNA): TGTGCCAGCAGCCCCTCGACCGACAATGAGCAGTTCTTC. Its translation: CASSPSTDNEQFF. V usage is TRBV5-4 and J usage is TRBJ2-1, with D uncertain. Between the trimmed V and J ends, which lost 4 bases and 5 bases, there was a span of 10 bases. Germline lookup yields CDR1 SGHNT and CDR2 YYREEE (reference sequence). The CDR3 length is 13 residues.

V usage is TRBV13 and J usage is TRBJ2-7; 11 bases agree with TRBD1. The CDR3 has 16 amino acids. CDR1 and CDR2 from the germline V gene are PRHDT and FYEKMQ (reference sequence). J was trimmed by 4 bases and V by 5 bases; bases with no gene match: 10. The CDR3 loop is CASSALTGQGVYEQYF. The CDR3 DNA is TGTGCCAGCAGCGCTCTCACGGGACAGGGGGTTTACGAGCAGTACTTC.

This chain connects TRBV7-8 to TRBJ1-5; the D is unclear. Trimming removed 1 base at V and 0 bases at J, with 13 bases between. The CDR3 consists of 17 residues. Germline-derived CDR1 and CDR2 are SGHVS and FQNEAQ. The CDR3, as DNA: TGTGCCAGCAGCTTAGTGCCGGAGCACTTTAGCAATCAGCCCCAGCATTTT. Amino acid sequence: CASSLVPEHFSNQPQHF.

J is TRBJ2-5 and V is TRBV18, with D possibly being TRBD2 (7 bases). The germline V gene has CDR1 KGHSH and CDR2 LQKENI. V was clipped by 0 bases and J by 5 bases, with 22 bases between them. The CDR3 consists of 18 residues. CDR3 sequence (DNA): TGTGCCAGCTCACCACCGCCAGGGGAGGGAGTTAGCGCGGAGACCCAGTACTTC. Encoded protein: CASSPPPGEGVSAETQYF.

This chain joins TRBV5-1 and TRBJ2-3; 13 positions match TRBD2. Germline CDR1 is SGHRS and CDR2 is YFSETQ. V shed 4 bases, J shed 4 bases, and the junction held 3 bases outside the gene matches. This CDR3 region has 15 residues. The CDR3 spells CASSGGLAGSDTQYF. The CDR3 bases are TGCGCCAGCAGCGGGGGACTAGCGGGATCAGATACGCAGTATTTT.

This CDR3 is CASSISNYEQYF. The DNA of the CDR3 is TGTGCCAGTAGTATCTCCAACTACGAGCAGTACTTC. This sequence joins TRBV19 and TRBJ2-7, with unresolved D. Germline values: CDR1 LNHDA, CDR2 SQIVND (reference sequence). Trimming cost V 3 bases and J 3 bases, with 6 bases left between them. This CDR3 is 12 amino acids long.

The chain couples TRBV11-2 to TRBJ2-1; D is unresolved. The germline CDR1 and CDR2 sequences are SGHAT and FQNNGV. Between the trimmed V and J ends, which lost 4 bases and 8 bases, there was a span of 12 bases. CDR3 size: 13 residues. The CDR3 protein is CASSSDSPDEQFF. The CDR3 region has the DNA TGTGCCAGCAGCTCCGATAGCCCGGATGAGCAGTTCTTC.

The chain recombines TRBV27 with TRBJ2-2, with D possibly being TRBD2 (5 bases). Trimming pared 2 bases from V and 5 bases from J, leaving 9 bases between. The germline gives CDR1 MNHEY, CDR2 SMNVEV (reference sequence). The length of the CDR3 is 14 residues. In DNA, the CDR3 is TGTGCCAGCAGTTTAATAGGGAGTACCGGGGAGCTGTTTTTT. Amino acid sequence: CASSLIGSTGELFF.

In nucleotides, the CDR3 is TGTGCCAGCACCCTCCGACAGGGGCCCGGTCCAGGGGAGCAGTACTTC. Translated: CASTLRQGPGPGEQYF. The rearrangement uses TRBV27 and TRBJ2-7, with 8 bases fitting TRBD1. CDR1 and CDR2 (germline): MNHEY, SMNVEV (reference sequence). This CDR3 is 16 amino acids long. Trimming cost V 7 bases and J 7 bases; bases outside gene matches: 18.

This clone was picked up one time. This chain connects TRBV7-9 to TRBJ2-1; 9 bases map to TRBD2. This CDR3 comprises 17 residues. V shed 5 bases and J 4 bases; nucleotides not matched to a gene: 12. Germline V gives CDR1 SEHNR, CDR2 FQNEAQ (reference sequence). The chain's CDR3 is CASSPGVAGVTYNEQFF. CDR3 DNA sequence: TGTGCCAGCAGCCCGGGGGTAGCGGGAGTTACTTACAATGAGCAGTTCTTC.